A single sample is the source of the 16 T cell receptor beta chains below, sequenced in a study of cytomegalovirus exposure and HLA in healthy donors. Researchers ran the PCR with 60 Vbeta and 13 Jbeta primers. Some clones are missing from TCRdb's copy, which holds only in-frame ones; the method was immunoSEQ multiplex PCR. The table lists around 130,000 clones, just under 80% of them singletons. Specimen: PBMCs. The source is a woman aged 40 to 55 in good health and CMV-seronegative.

This chain uses TRBV18 with TRBJ1-1; TRBD1 matches at 8 bases. The V segment lost 6 bases and the J segment 1 base; nucleotides outside the gene matches: 4. Germline lookup yields CDR1 KGHSH and CDR2 LQKENI. The CDR3 runs 14 residues. Here the CDR3 reads CASSPGTGNTEAFF. CDR3 bases: TGTGCCAGCTCGCCTGGGACAGGGAACACTGAAGCTTTCTTT.

This clone has only a few counts. The J gene is TRBJ2-7, the V gene TRBV28, with D perhaps TRBD1 (6 bases). Germline CDR1 and CDR2: MDHEN and SYDVKM. The V gene lost 3 bases and the J gene lost 8 bases, with 17 bases spanning the gap. This CDR3 contains 14 residues. The CDR3 DNA reads as TGTGCCAGCAGTTTCGGGACACCCCCCTTGCAGCAGTACTTC. It yields the protein CASSFGTPPLQQYF.

The CDR3, as DNA: TGTGCCAGTAGTATAGATGGGCTAGCGGCTACAGATACGCAGTATTTT. Translation: CASSIDGLAATDTQYF. The rearrangement links TRBV19 to TRBJ2-3; 7 positions agree with TRBD2. J was trimmed by 3 bases and V by 0 bases; bases with no gene match: 6. The CDR3 has 16 amino acids. Germline-derived CDR1 and CDR2 are LNHDA and SQIVND (reference sequence).

V and J are TRBV7-3 and TRBJ1-1; maybe TRBD1 (5 bases). V lost 3 bases, J lost 10 bases, and 15 bases lay in between. The germline V gene has CDR1 SGHTA and CDR2 FQGTGA. This CDR3 is 13 amino acids long. Here the CDR3 DNA reads TGTGCCAGCAGCTTGGCAGGGCAGAAGCGAGCTTTCTTT. Translated: CASSLAGQKRAFF.

The chain has TRBV7-6 and TRBJ1-2; TRBD1 might be the D (5 bases). CDR3 size: 16 residues. Between the trimmed V and J ends, which lost 1 base and 4 bases, there was a span of 16 bases. CDR1 SGHVS and CDR2 FNYEAQ come from the germline V gene. This CDR3 is CASSLVVGQGGYGYTF. The CDR3 bases are TGTGCCAGCAGCTTAGTGGTAGGGCAGGGCGGCTATGGCTACACCTTC.

The CDR3 DNA follows: TGTGCCAGCAGTTTCCACAGTTCCTACGAGCAGTACTTC. It specifies CASSFHSSYEQYF. J is TRBJ2-7 and V is TRBV27; D gene unclear. Germline loops: CDR1 MNHEY, CDR2 SMNVEV (reference sequence). Trimming stripped 3 bases from V and 1 base from J, with 7 bases between. This CDR3 spans 13 amino acids.

The chain carries TRBV2 and TRBJ2-5; no firm D call. The V and J ends lost 0 bases and 2 bases respectively, with 10 bases between them. This CDR3 is built from 15 residues. Germline CDR1 is SNHLY and CDR2 is FYNNEI. This chain's CDR3 is CASSEALPGQETQYF. The CDR3 DNA is TGTGCCAGCAGTGAAGCGCTTCCGGGTCAAGAGACCCAGTACTTC.

This rearrangement joins TRBV2 to TRBJ1-5; D gene uncertain. CDR1 and CDR2 (germline): SNHLY, FYNNEI. V shed 3 bases and J shed 5 bases, with 11 bases lying between them. There are 14 residues in the CDR3. CDR3 DNA sequence: TGTGCCAGCAGTGAGTTACAATCCGATCAGCCCCAGCATTTT. Its protein is CASSELQSDQPQHF.

The chain uses TRBV28 and TRBJ1-5, with 10 bases that match TRBD1. With V trimmed by 4 bases and J by 7 bases, 10 bases remained unmatched. This CDR3 spans 16 amino acids. Germline CDR1 MDHEN, CDR2 SYDVKM. The CDR3 region has the DNA TGTGCCAGCAGTTATCCCCAGACAGGGGGCGGACAGCCCCAGCATTTT. The encoded protein is CASSYPQTGGGQPQHF.

This clone was seen a single time. The V gene is TRBV5-5, the J gene TRBJ2-1, with 7 bases identical to TRBD2. The CDR3 sequence is 16 residues long. Trimming removed 1 base from V and 3 bases from J; junction bases left unmatched: 7. Germline V gene lookup returns CDR1 SGHKS and CDR2 YYEKEE (reference sequence). The CDR3 loop reads CASSLSWEGNYNEQFF. The CDR3 nucleotides read TGTGCCAGCAGCTTGTCCTGGGAGGGAAACTACAATGAGCAGTTCTTC.

CDR3 residues: CASREDRATYSPLHF. Here the CDR3 DNA reads TGTGCCAGTAGAGAAGACAGGGCGACTTATTCACCCCTCCACTTT. V and J are TRBV19 and TRBJ1-6, with 7 bases identical to TRBD1. CDR3 length: 15 residues. Per the germline V gene, CDR1 is LNHDA and CDR2 is SQIVND (reference sequence). J was trimmed by 8 bases and V by 6 bases; bases with no gene match: 10.

The chain employs TRBV5-3 and TRBJ1-6, with D tentatively TRBD1 (5 bases). TRBV5-3 is assigned to the ORF class and has an uncertain function. Trimming removed 3 bases from V and 5 bases from J, with 12 bases in between. The CDR3 consists of 15 residues. The CDR3 here is CARSSGGSNNSPLHF. The CDR3 DNA follows: TGTGCCAGAAGCTCCGGGGGGTCCAATAATTCACCCCTCCACTTT.

The chain joins TRBV6-5 to TRBJ2-1; 11 positions agree with TRBD2. The V gene end was trimmed by 2 bases and the J gene end by 4 bases; junction bases not matched to a gene: 4. The CDR3 is made up of 16 amino acids. Germline CDR1 is MNHEY and CDR2 is SVGAGI. CDR3 loop: CASSYRTSGPYNEQFF. Written as DNA, the CDR3 is TGTGCCAGCAGTTACAGGACTAGCGGGCCTTACAATGAGCAGTTCTTC.

This clone has a single count. V usage is TRBV6-5 and J usage is TRBJ2-2, with TRBD2 identical over 8 bases. V gave up 6 bases and J gave up 7 bases; unmatched junction bases: 7. Germline lookup yields CDR1 MNHEY and CDR2 SVGAGI. The CDR3 covers 14 residues. The CDR3 sequence: CASRKRESIGELFF. The CDR3 nucleotides read TGTGCCAGCAGAAAGCGGGAGTCAATCGGGGAGCTGTTTTTT.

The genes are TRBV6-5 and TRBJ2-2; D ambiguous. The CDR3 covers 13 residues. Trimming removed 2 bases from V and 4 bases from J, with 5 bases in between. CDR1 and CDR2 (germline): MNHEY, SVGAGI. CDR3 region: CASSYPGTGELFF. In DNA, the CDR3 is TGTGCCAGCAGTTACCCGGGCACCGGGGAGCTGTTTTTT.

The chain employs TRBV6-1 and TRBJ1-2; TRBD1 aligns across 8 bases. Germline assignment: CDR1 MNHNS and CDR2 SASEGT. The V segment lost 6 bases and the J segment 6 bases; nucleotides outside the gene matches: 6. The CDR3 sequence is 13 residues long. CDR3 loop: CASRRQGLDGYTF. The CDR3 DNA reads as TGTGCCAGCAGGAGACAGGGGCTGGATGGCTACACCTTC.